The present T cell receptor beta chain was sequenced within a study of blood T cell repertoires in COVID-19 (dated by TCRdb to 2018 to 2021). Concerning the study at large: Collaborator samples came from the United States, Italy and Spain and covered acute and convalescent phases of COVID-19. The prospective study material was composed of cDNA or gDNA derived from T cells, B-cell-depleted T cells, or PBMCs. The dataset comprised deeply sampled blood TCRbeta repertoires from subjects exposed to, actively infected with, or recovered from COVID-19. The repertoires were made available in a free public database intended to serve as a resource for research on the immune response to SARS-CoV-2. Samples came from the ongoing ImmuneRACE study (first 160 participants) plus 1,254 subjects from 6 global collaborators. Sample metadata almost always included a de-identified subject ID, COVID-19 status, age in years and sex. Where HLA class I and class II types were available, the types were taken from metadata supplied by the sample provider, not from assay-based typing.

The immunoSEQ Assay, a bias-controlled multiplex PCR, was used to amplify TCRbeta CDR3 regions from genomic DNA. The authors' pipeline ran thus. The number of nucleated cells in each sample was estimated from the amplification of reference gene primers within the assay. To quantify the absolute abundance of each unique TCRbeta CDR3 rearrangement, sequence reads were collapsed and filtered. For each sample, productive Simpson clonality was calculated as the square root of Simpson's diversity index across productive rearrangements. Sourced from immuneACCESS, this table was stored by TCRdb with only in-frame sequences that have V and J called. A share of the clones is absent; for the studies checked, an unresolved V gene accounts for under half, and the remainder has no known explanation. V and J calls and clone size are as listed in that table; D and trimming were resolved from the DNA. In all, the sample holds 270,000 or so clones, and about 87% of those were seen once. The ten largest clones capture approximately 4% of the sample.

Broader findings and caveats from the paper: How much clinical and demographic metadata was included differed by source and by participant, and the metadata was provided uncurated.

Regarding this clone: The clone's antigen remains unknown. No much larger clone exists at a distance of one base, and base qualities are not known.

Participants in the prospective study were aged about 18 to 90 years, lived in 20 to 25 United States geographic areas, and enrolled through a virtual design. To assign participants to cohorts, the prospective study relied on clinical history that participants themselves reported in a screening survey and a study questionnaire. Each participant in the prospective study had whole blood, serum and a nasopharyngeal or oropharyngeal swab collected by mobile phlebotomists. Prospective study participants could optionally give additional blood draws and questionnaires over an approximately two-month period. Blood samples from the prospective study were shipped frozen or at room temperature prior to DNA extraction. CDR1 and CDR2 (SNHLY, FYNNEI) derive from the germline V gene. Trimming leaves V shorter by 7 bases and J shorter by 7 bases, with the junction holding 5 bases beyond the gene matches. The CDR3 runs 13 amino acids, cysteine and phenylalanine included. Only the CDR3 part of the read is kept: 39 bases, read in frame from the first base.

The chain links TRBV2 with TRBJ2-7; TRBD1 aligns with 12 central bases. The clonotype originates from a woman aged 25 to 39 with acute COVID-19. Sequenced material: PBMCs or T cells enriched from blood (not recorded which). Read as DNA, the sequence is TGTGCCAGCACGCGGGACAGGGGGCAGGAGCAGTACTTC. This is translated as CASTRDRGQEQYF.